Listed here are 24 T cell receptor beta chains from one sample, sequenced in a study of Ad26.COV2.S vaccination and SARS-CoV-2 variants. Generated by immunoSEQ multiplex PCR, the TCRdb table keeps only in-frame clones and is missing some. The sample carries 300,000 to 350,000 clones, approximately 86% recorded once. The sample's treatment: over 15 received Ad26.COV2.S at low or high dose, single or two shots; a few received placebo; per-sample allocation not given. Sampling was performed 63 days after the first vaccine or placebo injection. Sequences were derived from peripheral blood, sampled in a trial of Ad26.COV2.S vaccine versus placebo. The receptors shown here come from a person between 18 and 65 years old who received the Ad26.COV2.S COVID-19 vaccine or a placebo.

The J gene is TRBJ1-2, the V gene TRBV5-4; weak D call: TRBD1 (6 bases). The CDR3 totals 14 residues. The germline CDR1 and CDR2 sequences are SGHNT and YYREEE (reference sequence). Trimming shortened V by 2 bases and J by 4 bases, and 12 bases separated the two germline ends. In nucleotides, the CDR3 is TGTGCCAGCAGCTTTGGGGGGGCGCTCTATGGCTACACCTTC. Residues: CASSFGGALYGYTF.

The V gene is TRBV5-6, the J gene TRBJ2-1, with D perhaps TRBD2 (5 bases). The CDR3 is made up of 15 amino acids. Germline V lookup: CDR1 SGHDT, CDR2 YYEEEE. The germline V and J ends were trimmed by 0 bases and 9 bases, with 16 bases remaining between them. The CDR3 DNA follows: TGTGCCAGCAGCTTGGTATCGGACTTCCGCGGTGAGCAGTTCTTC. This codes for CASSLVSDFRGEQFF.

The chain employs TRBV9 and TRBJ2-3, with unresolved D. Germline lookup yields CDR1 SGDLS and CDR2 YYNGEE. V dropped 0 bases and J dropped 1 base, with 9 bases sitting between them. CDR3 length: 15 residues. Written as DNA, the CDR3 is TGTGCCAGCAGCGTAGACGGTCACCGCACAGATACGCAGTATTTT. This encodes CASSVDGHRTDTQYF.

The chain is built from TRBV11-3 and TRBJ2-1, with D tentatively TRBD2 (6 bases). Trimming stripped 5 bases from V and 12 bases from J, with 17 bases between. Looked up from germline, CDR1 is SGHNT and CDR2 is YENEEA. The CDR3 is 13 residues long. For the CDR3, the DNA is TGTGCCAGCAGCGGAGGACTTCTCGGGAGGCAGTTCTTC. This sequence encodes CASSGGLLGRQFF. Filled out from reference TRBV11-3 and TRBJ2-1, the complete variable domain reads EAGVVQSPRYKIIEKKQPVAFWCNPISGHNTLYWYLQNLGQGPELLIRYENEEAVDDSQLPKDRFSAERLKGVDSTLKIQPAELGDSAVYLCASSGGLLGRQFFGPGTRLTVL.

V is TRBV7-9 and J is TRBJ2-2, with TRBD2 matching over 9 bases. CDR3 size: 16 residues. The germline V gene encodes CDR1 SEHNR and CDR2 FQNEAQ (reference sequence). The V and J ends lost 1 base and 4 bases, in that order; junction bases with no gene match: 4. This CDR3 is CASSLERGATTGELFF. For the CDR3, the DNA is TGTGCCAGCAGCTTAGAGCGGGGGGCGACCACCGGGGAGCTGTTTTTT.

The CDR3 here is CASSQELMAESYEQYF. CDR3 in DNA: TGTGCCAGCAGCCAAGAGTTGATGGCAGAGTCCTACGAGCAGTACTTC. V is TRBV4-2 and J is TRBJ2-7; D unresolved. CDR3 length: 16 residues. Trimming took off 0 bases at V and 1 base at J, with 13 bases between the two ends. CDR1 is LGHNA and CDR2 is YNFKEQ in the germline V gene.

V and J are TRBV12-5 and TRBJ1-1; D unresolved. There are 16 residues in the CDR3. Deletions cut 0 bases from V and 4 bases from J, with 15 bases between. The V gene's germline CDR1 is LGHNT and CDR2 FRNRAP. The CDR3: CASGLVRVVLGTEAFF. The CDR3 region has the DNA TGTGCTAGTGGTTTGGTACGGGTCGTCCTGGGCACTGAAGCTTTCTTT.

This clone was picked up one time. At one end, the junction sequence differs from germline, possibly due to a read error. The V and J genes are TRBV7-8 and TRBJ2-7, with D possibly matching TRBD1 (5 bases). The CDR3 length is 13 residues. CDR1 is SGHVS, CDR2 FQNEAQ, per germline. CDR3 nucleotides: TGTGCCAGCAGCTCCTCAGGGCCCTACGGGCAGTACTTC. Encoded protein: CASSSSGPYGQYF.

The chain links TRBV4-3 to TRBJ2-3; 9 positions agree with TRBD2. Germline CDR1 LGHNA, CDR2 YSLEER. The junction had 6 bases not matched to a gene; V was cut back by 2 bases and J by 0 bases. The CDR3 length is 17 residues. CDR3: CASSQWLAGASTDTQYF. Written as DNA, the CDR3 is TGCGCCAGCAGCCAATGGTTAGCGGGAGCTAGCACAGATACGCAGTATTTT.

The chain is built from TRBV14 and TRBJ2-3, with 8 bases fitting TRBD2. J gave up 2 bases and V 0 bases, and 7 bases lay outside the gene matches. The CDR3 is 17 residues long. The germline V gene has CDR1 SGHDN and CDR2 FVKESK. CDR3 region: CASSQDYRGGPTDTQYF. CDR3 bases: TGTGCCAGCAGCCAAGATTACCGCGGGGGGCCCACAGATACGCAGTATTTT.

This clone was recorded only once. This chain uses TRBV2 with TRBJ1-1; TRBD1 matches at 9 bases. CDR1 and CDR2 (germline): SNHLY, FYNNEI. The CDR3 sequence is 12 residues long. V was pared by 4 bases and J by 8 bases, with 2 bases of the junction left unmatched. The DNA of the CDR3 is TGTGCCAGCAGTGGAGGGACAGGGGAAGCTTTCTTT. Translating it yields CASSGGTGEAFF.

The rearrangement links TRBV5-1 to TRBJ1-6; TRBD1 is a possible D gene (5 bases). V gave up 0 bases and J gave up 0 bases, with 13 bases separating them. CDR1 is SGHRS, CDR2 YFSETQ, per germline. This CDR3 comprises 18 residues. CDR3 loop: CASSLEGVRASYNSPLHF. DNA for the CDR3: TGCGCCAGCAGCTTGGAAGGAGTCAGGGCCTCCTATAATTCACCCCTCCACTTT.

In DNA form, the CDR3 reads TGTGCCAGCTCACCACCGGGGAGGGATTACAATGAGCAGTTCTTC. This codes for CASSPPGRDYNEQFF. J is TRBJ2-1 and V is TRBV18, with TRBD2 matching over 7 bases. This CDR3 comprises 15 residues. The germline V gene encodes CDR1 KGHSH and CDR2 LQKENI. Trimming took 0 bases from V and 4 from J; bases not matched to a gene: 3.

The CDR3 sequence: CASSLLGSVGSPLHF. CDR3 coding DNA: TGTGCCAGCAGCCTTCTGGGCTCGGTAGGATCACCCCTCCACTTT. The chain has TRBV6-5 and TRBJ1-6; no definite D call. Trimming took 6 bases from V and 10 from J, leaving 19 bases between them. Per germline, CDR1 MNHEY and CDR2 SVGAGI. The CDR3 consists of 15 residues.

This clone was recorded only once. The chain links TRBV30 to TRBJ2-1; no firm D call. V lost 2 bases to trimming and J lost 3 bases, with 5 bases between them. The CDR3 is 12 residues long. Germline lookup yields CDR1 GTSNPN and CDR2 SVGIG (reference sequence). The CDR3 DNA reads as TGTGCCTGGAGTCCGAGCTACAATGAGCAGTTCTTC. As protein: CAWSPSYNEQFF. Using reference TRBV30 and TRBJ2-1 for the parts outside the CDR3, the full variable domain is SQTIHQWPATLVQPVGSPLSLECTVEGTSNPNLYWYRQAAGRGLQLLFYSVGIGQISSEVPQNLSASRPQDRQFILSSKKLLLSDSGFYLCAWSPSYNEQFFGPGTRLTVL.

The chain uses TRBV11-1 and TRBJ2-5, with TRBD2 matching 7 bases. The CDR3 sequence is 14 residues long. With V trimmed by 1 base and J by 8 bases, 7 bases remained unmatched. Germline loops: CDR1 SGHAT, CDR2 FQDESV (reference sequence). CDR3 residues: CASSLGGAGDTQYF. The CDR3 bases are TGTGCCAGCAGCTTAGGGGGCGCGGGGGATACCCAGTACTTC.

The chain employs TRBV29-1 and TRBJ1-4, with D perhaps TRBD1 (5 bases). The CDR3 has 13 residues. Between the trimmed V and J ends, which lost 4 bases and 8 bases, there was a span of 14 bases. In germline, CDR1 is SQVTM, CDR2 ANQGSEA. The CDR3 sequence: CSVGRGGDEKLFF. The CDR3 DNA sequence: TGCAGCGTTGGTCGGGGTGGGGACGAAAAACTGTTTTTT.

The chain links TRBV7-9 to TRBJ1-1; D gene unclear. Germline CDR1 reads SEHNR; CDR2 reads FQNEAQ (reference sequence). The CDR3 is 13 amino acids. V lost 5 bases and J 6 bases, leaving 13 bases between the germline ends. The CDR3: CASSPTGRSEAFF. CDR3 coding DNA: TGTGCCAGCAGCCCTACTGGACGGTCTGAAGCTTTCTTT.

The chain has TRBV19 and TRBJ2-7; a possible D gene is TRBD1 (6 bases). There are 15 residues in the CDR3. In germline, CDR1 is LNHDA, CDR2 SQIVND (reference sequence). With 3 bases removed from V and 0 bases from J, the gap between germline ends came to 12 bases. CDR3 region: CASSMMTGDSYEQYF. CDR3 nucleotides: TGTGCCAGTAGTATGATGACAGGCGACTCCTACGAGCAGTACTTC.

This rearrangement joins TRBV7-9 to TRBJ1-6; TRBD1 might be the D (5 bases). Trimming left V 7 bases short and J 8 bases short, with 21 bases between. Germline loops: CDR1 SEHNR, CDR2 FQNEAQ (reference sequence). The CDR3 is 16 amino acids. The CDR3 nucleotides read TGTGCCAGCACCTCATCGCAGGGAAACATCGATTCACCCCTCCACTTT. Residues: CASTSSQGNIDSPLHF.

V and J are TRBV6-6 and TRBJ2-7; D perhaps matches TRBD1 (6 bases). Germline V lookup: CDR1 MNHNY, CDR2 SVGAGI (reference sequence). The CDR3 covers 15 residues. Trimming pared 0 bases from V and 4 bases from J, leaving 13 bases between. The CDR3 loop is CASSYSVGGIYEQYF. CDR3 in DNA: TGTGCCAGCAGTTACTCAGTAGGGGGTATTTACGAGCAGTACTTC.

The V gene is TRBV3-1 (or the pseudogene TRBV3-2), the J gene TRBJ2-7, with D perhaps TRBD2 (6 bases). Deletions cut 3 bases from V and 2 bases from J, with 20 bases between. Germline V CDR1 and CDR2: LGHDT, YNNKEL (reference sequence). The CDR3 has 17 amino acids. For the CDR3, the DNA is TGTGCCAGCAGCCAGCGTAGAGTGGGACTGGGCCCCTACGAGCAGTACTTC. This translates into CASSQRRVGLGPYEQYF.

CDR3 nucleotide sequence: TGTGCCAGCTCACCCAAGACGGGGTCTGAAGCTTTCTTT. Its translation is CASSPKTGSEAFF. The V gene is TRBV18, the J gene TRBJ1-1; D is ambiguous. There are 13 residues in the CDR3. Germline lookup yields CDR1 KGHSH and CDR2 LQKENI. V lost 3 bases and J lost 6, with 11 bases in between.

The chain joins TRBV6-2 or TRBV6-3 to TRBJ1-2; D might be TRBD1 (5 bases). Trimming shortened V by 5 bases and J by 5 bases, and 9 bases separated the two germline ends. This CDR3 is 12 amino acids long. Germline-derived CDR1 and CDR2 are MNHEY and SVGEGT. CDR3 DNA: TGTGCCAGCAGTACAGGAGGGTATGGCTACACCTTC. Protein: CASSTGGYGYTF.